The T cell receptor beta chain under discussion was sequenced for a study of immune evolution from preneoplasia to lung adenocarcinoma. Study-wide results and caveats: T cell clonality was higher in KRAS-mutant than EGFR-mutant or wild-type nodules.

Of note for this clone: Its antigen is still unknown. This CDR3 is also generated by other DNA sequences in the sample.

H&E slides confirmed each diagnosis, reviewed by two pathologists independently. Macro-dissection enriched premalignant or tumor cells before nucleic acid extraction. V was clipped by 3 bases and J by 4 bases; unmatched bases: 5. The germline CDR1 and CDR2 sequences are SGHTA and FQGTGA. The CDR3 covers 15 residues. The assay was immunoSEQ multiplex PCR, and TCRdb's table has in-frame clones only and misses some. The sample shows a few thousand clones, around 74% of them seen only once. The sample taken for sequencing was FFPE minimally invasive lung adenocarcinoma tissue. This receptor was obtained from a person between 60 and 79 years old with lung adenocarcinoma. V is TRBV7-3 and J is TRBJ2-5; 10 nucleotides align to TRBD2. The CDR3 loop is CASSLASGSGETQYF. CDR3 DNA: TGTGCCAGCAGCTTGGCTAGCGGGAGCGGAGAGACCCAGTACTTC.